This TCR beta chain was identified in a study of cytomegalovirus exposure and HLA in healthy donors. The PCR used 60 Vbeta and 13 Jbeta primers. Libraries were prepared by immunoSEQ multiplex PCR; TCRdb keeps only in-frame clonotypes and omits some of them. This table holds roughly 130,000 clones, roughly two thirds found once. Germline-derived CDR1 and CDR2 are SGHRS and YFSETQ. This CDR3 is built from 12 residues. The V segment lost 4 bases and the J segment 6 bases; nucleotides outside the gene matches: 3. This chain connects TRBV5-1 to TRBJ1-2; TRBD1 matches at 7 bases. The receptor comes from a man aged 30-40 years in good health and CMV-seropositive. Sequenced sample: PBMCs. CDR3 sequence (DNA): TGCGCCAGCAGCCCGACAGGGAATGGCTACACCTTC. Protein: CASSPTGNGYTF.